The 22 T cell receptor beta chains below come from one sample, sequenced in a study of OX40 agonist ivuxolimab in advanced cancers. Measured with immunoSEQ multiplex PCR; TCRdb has only the in-frame clones, and not every one. The data show more than 50,000 clones, with approximately 86% seen just once and just over 2% held by the top ten. The sequences come from CD4+ or CD8+ T cells sorted from blood, collected in a trial of the OX40 agonist ivuxolimab. The origin of the receptors is an adult with an advanced solid tumor such as melanoma, head and neck, liver or kidney cancer.

The genes are TRBV6-5 and TRBJ2-7; maybe TRBD2 (5 bases). Germline CDR1 MNHEY, CDR2 SVGAGI. The CDR3 has 12 amino acids. V was trimmed by 8 bases and J by 5 bases, leaving 13 bases between them. CDR3 region: CASGRESNEQYF. CDR3 nucleotides: TGTGCCAGCGGAAGGGAGTCCAACGAGCAGTACTTC.

The CDR3 nucleotides are TGCGCCAGCAGGGTCACGGGAAACACCATATATTTT. Encoded protein: CASRVTGNTIYF. The gene calls are TRBV5-1 and TRBJ1-3; no reliable D call. This CDR3 region has 12 residues. Germline CDR1 and CDR2: SGHRS and YFSETQ. Trimming took 5 bases from V and 4 from J, leaving 7 bases between them. Variable domain in full (rest from reference TRBV5-1 and TRBJ1-3): KAGVTQTPRYLIKTRGQQVTLSCSPISGHRSVSWYQQTPGQGLQFLFEYFSETQRNKGNFPGRFSGRQFSNSRSEMNVSTLELGDSALYLCASRVTGNTIYFGEGSWLTVV.

This sequence joins TRBV4-3 and TRBJ2-3; TRBD1 matches 9 bases. The length of the CDR3 is 14 residues. Germline CDR1 LGHNA, CDR2 YSLEER. With V trimmed by 1 base and J by 9 bases, 5 bases remained unmatched. CDR3 DNA sequence: TGCGCCAGCAGCCAAGGGGACAGGGATGGCACGCAGTATTTT. Its protein product is CASSQGDRDGTQYF.

The chain recombines TRBV6-6 with TRBJ2-2; D may match TRBD1 or TRBD2 (5 bases each). The CDR3 totals 15 residues. V gave up 7 bases and J gave up 0 bases, with 12 bases separating them. Germline V gene sequence: CDR1 MNHNY, CDR2 SVGAGI (reference sequence). The CDR3 reads CASIRGRANTGELFF. For the CDR3, the DNA is TGTGCCAGCATACGGGGCCGGGCGAACACCGGGGAGCTGTTTTTT.

The CDR3 is CAWSVPLAGKYEQYF. The CDR3 coding sequence is TGTGCCTGGAGTGTACCACTAGCGGGAAAGTACGAGCAGTACTTC. The J gene is TRBJ2-7, the V gene TRBV30, with 10 nucleotides matching TRBD2. CDR1 is GTSNPN, CDR2 SVGIG, per germline (reference sequence). The CDR3 runs to 15 residues. V was clipped by 0 bases and J by 4 bases; unmatched bases: 6.

This clone showed up just once. CDR3 bases: TGTGCCAGCAGCTCCTTAGGGGCGCGGACCGGGGAGCTGTTTTTT. Encoded protein: CASSSLGARTGELFF. The chain employs TRBV7-7 and TRBJ2-2; perhaps TRBD1 as D (5 bases). Germline CDR1 and CDR2: SSHAT and FNYEAQ (reference sequence). The CDR3 length is 15 residues. Trimming pared 4 bases from V and 5 bases from J, leaving 14 bases between. Drawing the rest from reference TRBV7-7 and TRBJ2-2, the complete variable domain is GAGVSQSPRYKVTKRGQDVTLRCDPISSHATLYWYQQALGQGPEFLTYFNYEAQPDKSGLPSDRFSAERPEGSISTLTIQRTEQRDSAMYRCASSSLGARTGELFFGEGSRLTVL.

This chain uses TRBV6-6 with TRBJ2-7, with a tentative D call TRBD1 (7 bases). The CDR3 extends over 16 amino acids. Germline V gene lookup returns CDR1 MNHNY and CDR2 SVGAGI (reference sequence). The ends were cut back, 6 bases at V and 3 bases at J, with 21 bases in the middle. The CDR3 region has the DNA TGTGCCAGCAGGACACGACAGGGAGGTATCCACTACGAGCAGTACTTC. Translating gives CASRTRQGGIHYEQYF.

V gene TRBV7-2 combines with J gene TRBJ1-1; D call uncertain. Germline V gene data show CDR1 as SGHTA and CDR2 as FQGNSA. Trimming took 5 bases from V and 4 from J, leaving 14 bases between them. This CDR3 is 14 amino acids long. The CDR3 DNA reads TGTGCCAGCAGCCCTCGGGCCCCGGCCACTGAAGCTTTCTTT. Its translation is CASSPRAPATEAFF.

This clone has only one observation. The gene calls are TRBV7-2 and TRBJ2-2, with a possible D match to TRBD1 (5 bases). V was pared by 5 bases and J by 4 bases, with 17 bases between. The CDR3 length is 16 residues. Germline CDR1 and CDR2: SGHTA and FQGNSA. This CDR3 reads CASSQPQGRSTGELFF. Here the CDR3 DNA reads TGTGCCAGCAGCCAACCCCAGGGTAGGAGCACCGGGGAGCTGTTTTTT.

The chain links TRBV28 to TRBJ1-4, with TRBD1 as a possible D gene (5 bases). Germline V gives CDR1 MDHEN, CDR2 SYDVKM. The V end was cut by 1 base, the J end by 5 bases, with 8 bases between. The CDR3 spans 14 residues. The CDR3 bases are TGTGCCAGCAGTTTATCAGGGCGGAATGAAAAACTGTTTTTT. It is translated as CASSLSGRNEKLFF.

This clone has just a few counts. The V and J genes are TRBV6-1 and TRBJ1-6, with unresolved D. The length of the CDR3 is 14 residues. Germline loops: CDR1 MNHNS, CDR2 SASEGT. Trimming pared 7 bases from V and 1 base from J, leaving 8 bases between. The CDR3 loop is CASTGRSYNSPLHF. The CDR3 coding sequence is TGTGCCAGCACTGGGAGGTCCTATAATTCACCCCTCCACTTT.

The chain is built from TRBV28 and TRBJ1-5; possible D gene TRBD1, 5 bases. From germline, CDR1 is MDHEN and CDR2 SYDVKM. The CDR3 sequence is 14 residues long. V shed 10 bases and J shed 1 base, with 14 bases lying between them. The CDR3 region has the DNA TGTGCCACTAAATCCGGGGGGAGCAATCAGCCCCAGCATTTT. Protein sequence: CATKSGGSNQPQHF.

The chain has TRBV19 and TRBJ2-2; 10 positions match TRBD1. Looked up from germline, CDR1 is LNHDA and CDR2 is SQIVND (reference sequence). This CDR3 region has 16 residues. V dropped 5 bases and J dropped 6; count of bases not matched to a gene: 9. The CDR3 spells CASSPRTGGGPGELFF. The DNA of the CDR3 is TGTGCCAGTAGTCCCAGGACAGGGGGAGGGCCCGGGGAGCTGTTTTTT.

The chain uses TRBV14 and TRBJ2-7, with a weak D call TRBD1 (6 bases). V lost 4 bases and J 0 bases, leaving 16 bases between the germline ends. The CDR3 has 16 amino acids. Germline loops: CDR1 SGHDN, CDR2 FVKESK. This CDR3 reads CASSRSEGTHSYEQYF. DNA of the CDR3: TGTGCCAGCAGCCGATCAGAAGGGACACACTCCTACGAGCAGTACTTC.

The V gene is TRBV2, the J gene TRBJ1-3; the D is unclear. The length of the CDR3 is 14 residues. V lost 9 bases and J lost 4, with 16 bases in between. Germline V gene data show CDR1 as SNHLY and CDR2 as FYNNEI. The CDR3 loop is CASGRESSGNTIYF. The CDR3 DNA reads TGTGCCAGTGGGAGGGAGTCGTCCGGAAACACCATATATTTT.

J is TRBJ1-1 and V is TRBV29-1; no definite D call. The CDR3 runs to 12 residues. The germline gives CDR1 SQVTM, CDR2 ANQGSEA. V was cut by 6 bases and J by 1 base, with 9 bases left in between. CDR3 residues: CSVIEENTEAFF. The CDR3 region has the DNA TGCAGCGTGATAGAGGAGAACACTGAAGCTTTCTTT.

V and J are TRBV10-2 and TRBJ2-1, with 11 positions matching TRBD1. Per germline, CDR1 WSHSY and CDR2 SAAADI. CDR3 size: 15 residues. V dropped 4 bases and J dropped 9; count of bases not matched to a gene: 8. CDR3 DNA: TGCGCCAGCAGTGTCAGGACAGGGGGCACGGGTGAGCAGTTCTTC. It encodes CASSVRTGGTGEQFF.

V is TRBV19 and J is TRBJ1-4, with 11 positions matching TRBD1. There are 15 residues in the CDR3. Germline CDR1 LNHDA, CDR2 SQIVND (reference sequence). The ends lost 2 bases at V and 7 bases at J; junction bases unmatched: 3. CDR3: CASSIMGQGVEKLFF. The CDR3 nucleotides read TGTGCCAGTAGTATAATGGGACAGGGGGTTGAAAAACTGTTTTTT.

The gene calls are TRBV29-1 and TRBJ2-7, with D unclear. The V end lost 8 bases, the J end lost 0 bases, and 11 bases lay between the germline ends. The germline CDR1 and CDR2 sequences are SQVTM and ANQGSEA. CDR3 size: 12 residues. The chain's CDR3 is CSYRKASYEQYF. The CDR3, as DNA: TGCAGCTACCGTAAGGCCTCCTACGAGCAGTACTTC.

The V call is TRBV10-3, the J call TRBJ2-2; D unclear. Germline CDR1 is ENHRY and CDR2 is SYGVKD. V lost 0 bases and J lost 4, with 15 bases in between. This CDR3 region has 17 residues. The CDR3 nucleotides are TGTGCCATCAGTGAGTCAAAAATCACCGTACCCACCGGGGAGCTGTTTTTT. Translation gives CAISESKITVPTGELFF.

The chain employs TRBV4-1 and TRBJ1-1; perhaps TRBD1 as D (5 bases). V gave up 0 bases and J gave up 5 bases, with 13 bases separating them. The length of the CDR3 is 15 residues. Germline-derived CDR1 and CDR2 are MGHRA and YSYEKL. DNA for the CDR3: TGCGCCAGCAGCCAAGATGGGGCTGTGAGTACTGAAGCTTTCTTT. Amino acids: CASSQDGAVSTEAFF.

The chain has TRBV27 and TRBJ1-1; D is possibly TRBD1 (5 bases). The CDR3 contains 14 residues. Looked up from germline, CDR1 is MNHEY and CDR2 is SMNVEV (reference sequence). The V end was cut by 5 bases, the J end by 1 base, with 11 bases between. This chain's CDR3 is CASSPWGKNTEAFF. The DNA of the CDR3 is TGTGCCAGCAGTCCTTGGGGGAAGAACACTGAAGCTTTCTTT.